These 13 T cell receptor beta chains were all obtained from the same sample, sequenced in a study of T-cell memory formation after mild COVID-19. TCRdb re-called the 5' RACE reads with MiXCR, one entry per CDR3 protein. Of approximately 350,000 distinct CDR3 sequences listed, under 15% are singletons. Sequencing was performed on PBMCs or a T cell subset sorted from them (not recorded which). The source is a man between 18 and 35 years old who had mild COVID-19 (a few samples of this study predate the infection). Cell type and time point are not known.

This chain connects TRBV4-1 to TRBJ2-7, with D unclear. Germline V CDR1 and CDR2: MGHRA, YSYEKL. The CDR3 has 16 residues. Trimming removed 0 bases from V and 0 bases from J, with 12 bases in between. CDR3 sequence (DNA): TGCGCCAGCAGCCAAGATCAATCTCGAAGCTCCTACGAGCAGTACTTC. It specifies CASSQDQSRSSYEQYF.

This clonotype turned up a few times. The CDR3 here is CASSQDLRDPFTQYF. In nucleotides, the CDR3 is TGCGCCAGCAGCCAAGACCTCCGGGACCCATTTACGCAGTATTTT. The V and J genes are TRBV4-1 and TRBJ2-3, with D tentatively TRBD1 or TRBD2 (5 bases each). This CDR3 spans 15 amino acids. Germline-derived CDR1 and CDR2 are MGHRA and YSYEKL. Trimming removed 0 bases at V and 8 bases at J, with 15 bases between.

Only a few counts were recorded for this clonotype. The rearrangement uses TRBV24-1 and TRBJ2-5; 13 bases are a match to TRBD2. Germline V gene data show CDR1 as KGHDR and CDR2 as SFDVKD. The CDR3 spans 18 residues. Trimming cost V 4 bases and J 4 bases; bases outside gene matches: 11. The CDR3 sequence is CATSEAGTSGAHGETQYF. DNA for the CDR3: TGTGCCACCAGTGAGGCCGGGACTAGCGGGGCCCATGGAGAGACCCAGTACTTC.

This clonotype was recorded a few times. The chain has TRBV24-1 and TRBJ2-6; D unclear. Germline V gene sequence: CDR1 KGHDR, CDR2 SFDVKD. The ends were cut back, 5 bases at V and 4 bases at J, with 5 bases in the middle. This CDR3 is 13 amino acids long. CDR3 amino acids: CATSGRGANVLTF. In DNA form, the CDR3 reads TGTGCCACCAGTGGAAGAGGGGCCAACGTCCTGACTTTC.

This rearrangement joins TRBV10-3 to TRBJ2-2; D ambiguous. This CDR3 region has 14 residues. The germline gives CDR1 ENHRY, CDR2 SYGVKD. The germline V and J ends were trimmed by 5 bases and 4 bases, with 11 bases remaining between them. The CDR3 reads CAISPGLTTGELFF. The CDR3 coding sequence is TGTGCCATCAGTCCCGGGCTAACCACCGGGGAGCTGTTTTTT.

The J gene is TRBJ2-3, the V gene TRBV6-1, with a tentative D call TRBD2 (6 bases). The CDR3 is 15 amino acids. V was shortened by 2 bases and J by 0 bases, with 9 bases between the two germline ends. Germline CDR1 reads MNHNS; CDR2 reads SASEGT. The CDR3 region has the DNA TGTGCCAGCAGTGAAATAGCGGCTAGCACAGATACGCAGTATTTT. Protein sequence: CASSEIAASTDTQYF.

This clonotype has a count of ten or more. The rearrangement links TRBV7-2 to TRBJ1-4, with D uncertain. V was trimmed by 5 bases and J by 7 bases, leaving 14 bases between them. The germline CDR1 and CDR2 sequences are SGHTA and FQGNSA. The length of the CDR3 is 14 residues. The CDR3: CASSRIQQGEKLFF. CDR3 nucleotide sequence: TGTGCCAGCAGCCGAATACAGCAAGGTGAAAAACTGTTTTTT.

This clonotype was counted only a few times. For the CDR3, the DNA is TGCAGCGTTATGACAGGGCCCTACGAGCAGTACGTC. Translation gives CSVMTGPYEQYV. This chain uses TRBV29-1 with TRBJ2-7, with 7 bases that match TRBD1. V dropped 5 bases and J dropped 2; count of bases not matched to a gene: 3. This CDR3 spans 12 amino acids. Per germline, CDR1 SQVTM and CDR2 ANQGSEA.

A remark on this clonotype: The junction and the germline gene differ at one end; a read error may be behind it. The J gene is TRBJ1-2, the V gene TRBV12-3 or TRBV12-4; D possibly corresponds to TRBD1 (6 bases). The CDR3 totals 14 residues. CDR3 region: CASSLQGYSGGYTF. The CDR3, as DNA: TGTGCCAGCAGTTTGCAGGGGTATTCTGGTGGCTACACTTTC.

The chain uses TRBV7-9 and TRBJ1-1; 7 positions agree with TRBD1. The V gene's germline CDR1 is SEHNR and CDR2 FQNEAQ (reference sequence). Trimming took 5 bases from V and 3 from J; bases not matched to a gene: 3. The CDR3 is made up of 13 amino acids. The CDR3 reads CASSTQGDTEAFF. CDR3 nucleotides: TGTGCCAGCAGCACGCAGGGGGACACTGAAGCTTTCTTT.

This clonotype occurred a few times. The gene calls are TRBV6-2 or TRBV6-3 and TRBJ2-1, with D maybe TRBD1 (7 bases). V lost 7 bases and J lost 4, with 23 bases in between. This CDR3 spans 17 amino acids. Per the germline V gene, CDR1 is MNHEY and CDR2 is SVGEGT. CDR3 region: CASTPKGAEGGYNEQFF. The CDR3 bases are TGTGCCAGCACCCCTAAGGGGGCGGAGGGGGGATACAATGAGCAGTTCTTC.

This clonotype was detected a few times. The CDR3 DNA sequence: TGTGCCAGCAGCTTAGCCAGCGAGCCCCAGCATTTT. Translating it yields CASSLASEPQHF. The rearrangement joins TRBV7-9 to TRBJ1-5; D unresolved. V shed 0 bases and J shed 8 bases, with 5 bases lying between them. Germline assignment: CDR1 SEHNR and CDR2 FQNEAQ (reference sequence). The CDR3 spans 12 residues.

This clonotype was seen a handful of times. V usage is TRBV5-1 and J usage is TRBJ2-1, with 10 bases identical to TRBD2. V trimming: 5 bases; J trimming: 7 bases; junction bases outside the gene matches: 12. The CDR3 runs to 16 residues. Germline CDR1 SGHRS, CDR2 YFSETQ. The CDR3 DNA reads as TGCGCCAGCAGGGCGGTTCTAGCGGGGGCAGCTAATGAGCAGTTCTTC. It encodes CASRAVLAGAANEQFF.